The 27 T cell receptor beta chains below come from one sample, sequenced in a study of CD8 T cells in Susac syndrome. Reverse transcription of 0.5 to 1 ug RNA was performed with random hexamers. Via MiXCR, TCRdb re-called the immunoSEQ multiplex PCR reads, giving one row per CDR3 protein. The table includes under 200,000 distinct CDR3 sequences, about 95% detected once. The material sequenced was CD4+ T cells from PBMCs. The receptors come from a human donor in good health.

V gene TRBV29-1 combines with J gene TRBJ1-5; possible D gene TRBD1, 6 bases. Germline V gene lookup returns CDR1 SQVTM and CDR2 ANQGSEA. The CDR3 runs 13 residues. V lost 5 bases and J lost 6, with 14 bases in between. CDR3 sequence (DNA): TGCAGCGTTCGGGGGGGCGGGGGTCAGCCCCAGCATTTT. This gives the protein CSVRGGGGQPQHF.

This chain uses TRBV4-3 with TRBJ2-1, with 8 bases identical to TRBD2. There are 14 residues in the CDR3. With V trimmed by 1 base and J by 9 bases, 5 bases remained unmatched. Germline V gene lookup returns CDR1 LGHNA and CDR2 YSLEER. The CDR3 loop is CASSQAGTSREQFF. In DNA, the CDR3 is TGCGCCAGCAGCCAAGCCGGGACTAGTCGTGAGCAGTTCTTC.

The chain uses TRBV4-3 and TRBJ2-1; D perhaps matches TRBD2 (5 bases). With 1 base removed from V and 6 bases from J, the gap between germline ends came to 13 bases. The CDR3 loop spans 15 amino acids. Germline CDR1 and CDR2: LGHNA and YSLEER. In DNA, the CDR3 is TGCGCCAGCAGCCAAGGTGGAGGTGGGCTCAATGAGCAGTTCTTC. Translated: CASSQGGGGLNEQFF.

The genes are TRBV20-1 and TRBJ2-2, with D uncertain. The germline V gene encodes CDR1 DFQATT and CDR2 SNEGSKA (reference sequence). The CDR3 has 17 amino acids. Deletions cut 0 bases from V and 0 bases from J, with 14 bases between. The CDR3 sequence: CSARDYMRLTNTGELFF. The CDR3 nucleotides read TGCAGTGCTAGAGATTACATGCGGCTCACGAACACCGGGGAGCTGTTTTTT.

As concerns this clonotype: Compared with germline, one end of the junction differs, possibly owing to a read error. V and J are TRBV9 and TRBJ2-5, with D tentatively TRBD1 or TRBD2 (5 bases each). This CDR3 is built from 13 residues. CDR1 is SGDLS and CDR2 is YYNGEE in the germline V gene. The chain's CDR3 is CASSVRGQKTQYF. The CDR3 DNA sequence: TGTGCCAGCAGCGTGAGGGGCCAAAAGACCCAGTACTTC.

The rearrangement joins TRBV7-2 to TRBJ2-5, with 7 bases matching TRBD2. CDR1 is SGHTA, CDR2 FQGNSA, per germline. This CDR3 spans 15 amino acids. With V trimmed by 7 bases and J by 4 bases, 12 bases remained unmatched. CDR3 sequence reads: CASIPSGIISETQYF. CDR3 coding DNA: TGTGCCAGCATCCCTAGCGGCATCATCTCAGAGACCCAGTACTTC.

This chain links TRBV10-3 with TRBJ2-7, with D perhaps TRBD1 (5 bases). This CDR3 contains 12 residues. V was clipped by 3 bases and J by 5 bases, with 8 bases between them. Germline CDR1 is ENHRY and CDR2 is SYGVKD. CDR3 region: CAISDQGNEQYF. CDR3 coding DNA: TGTGCCATCAGTGACCAGGGAAACGAGCAGTACTTC.

The chain uses TRBV24-1 and TRBJ2-1; D not resolved. Germline V gives CDR1 KGHDR, CDR2 SFDVKD. This CDR3 comprises 15 residues. V was trimmed by 5 bases and J by 4 bases, leaving 14 bases between them. The CDR3 protein is CATSAPSGQYNEQFF. CDR3 DNA: TGTGCCACCAGTGCTCCATCCGGGCAGTACAATGAGCAGTTCTTC.

This clonotype was picked up one time. The chain links TRBV9 to TRBJ1-2; weak D call: TRBD1 (5 bases). The CDR3 is 14 amino acids. Per germline, CDR1 SGDLS and CDR2 YYNGEE. The ends were cut back, 0 bases at V and 4 bases at J, with 10 bases in the middle. CDR3 sequence: CASSVALGLYGYTF. CDR3 bases: TGTGCCAGCAGCGTAGCCTTGGGGCTCTATGGCTACACCTTC.

The genes are TRBV29-1 and TRBJ2-5; no firm D call. V lost 4 bases, J lost 1 base, and 7 bases lay in between. Per the germline V gene, CDR1 is SQVTM and CDR2 is ANQGSEA. The CDR3 is made up of 12 amino acids. The CDR3 loop is CSVGRSQETQYF. The CDR3 DNA reads as TGCAGCGTTGGCAGATCCCAAGAGACCCAGTACTTC. Using reference TRBV29-1 and TRBJ2-5 for the parts outside the CDR3, the full variable domain is SAVISQKPSRDICQRGTSLTIQCQVDSQVTMMFWYRQQPGQSLTLIATANQGSEATYESGFVIDKFPISRPNLTFSTLTVSNMSPEDSSIYLCSVGRSQETQYFGPGTRLLVL.

This clonotype was detected once. This sequence joins TRBV20-1 and TRBJ2-2, with D perhaps matching TRBD1 or TRBD2 (5 bases each). The CDR3 is made up of 16 amino acids. With 0 bases removed from V and 1 base from J, the gap between germline ends came to 12 bases. Per germline, CDR1 DFQATT and CDR2 SNEGSKA (reference sequence). CDR3 DNA sequence: TGCAGTGCTAGAGATTTCGGGGCAGGGAACACCGGGGAGCTGTTTTTT. Encoded protein: CSARDFGAGNTGELFF.

V gene TRBV30 combines with J gene TRBJ2-3; 11 bases are a match to TRBD2. Trimming at V came to 1 base and at J to 5 bases, leaving 8 bases not matched to a gene. This CDR3 has 16 residues. The germline V gene encodes CDR1 GTSNPN and CDR2 SVGIG (reference sequence). As DNA, the CDR3 is TGTGCCTGGAGTGGAGGGCTAGCGGGAGGAGGAGATACGCAGTATTTT. Its protein product is CAWSGGLAGGGDTQYF.

The J gene is TRBJ1-2, the V gene TRBV27; D gene unclear. V was trimmed by 6 bases and J by 6 bases, leaving 17 bases between them. CDR3 length equals 14 residues. Germline V gene sequence: CDR1 MNHEY, CDR2 SMNVEV (reference sequence). CDR3 bases: TGTGCCAGCAGACCTCCATCGGATTTGCATGGCTACACCTTC. It specifies CASRPPSDLHGYTF.

The chain combines TRBV28 with TRBJ1-6; tentative D call: TRBD1 (5 bases). Germline V gene sequence: CDR1 MDHEN, CDR2 SYDVKM. Trimming removed 5 bases at V and 2 bases at J, with 16 bases between. The CDR3 runs 17 residues. The CDR3: CASSGEPAGAYNSPLHF. Here the CDR3 DNA reads TGTGCCAGCAGTGGGGAGCCGGCGGGGGCCTATAATTCACCCCTCCACTTT.

This chain uses TRBV19 with TRBJ1-5; D not certain. The germline CDR1 and CDR2 sequences are LNHDA and SQIVND (reference sequence). The CDR3 covers 12 residues. The CDR3 is CASNSRAIPQHF. As DNA, the CDR3 is TGTGCTTCAAACTCCCGCGCCATCCCCCAGCATTTT.

V usage is TRBV18 and J usage is TRBJ1-5; D is unresolved. CDR1 is KGHSH, CDR2 LQKENI, per germline. Trimming cost V 1 base and J 3 bases, with 10 bases left between them. The CDR3 length is 15 residues. The CDR3 nucleotides are TGTGCCAGCTCACCACTGGGCCAGGACAATCAGCCCCAGCATTTT. It encodes CASSPLGQDNQPQHF.

J is TRBJ1-2 and V is TRBV12-3 or TRBV12-4, with D unresolved. The CDR3 has 13 residues. With 2 bases removed from V and 1 base from J, the gap between germline ends came to 5 bases. The CDR3 sequence is CASSLIRNYGYTF. As DNA, the CDR3 is TGTGCCAGCAGTTTAATCCGTAACTATGGCTACACCTTC.

The V and J genes are TRBV5-4 and TRBJ2-1; tentatively, D is TRBD1 (6 bases). The V gene's germline CDR1 is SGHNT and CDR2 YYREEE (reference sequence). The CDR3 is made up of 15 amino acids. V lost 4 bases and J lost 0, with 11 bases in between. CDR3 sequence: CASSGDISSYNEQFF. CDR3 in DNA: TGTGCCAGCAGCGGGGACATCAGCTCCTACAATGAGCAGTTCTTC.

V is TRBV6-6 and J is TRBJ1-4; tentative D call: TRBD1 (5 bases). This CDR3 spans 12 amino acids. Looked up from germline, CDR1 is MNHNY and CDR2 is SVGAGI (reference sequence). The V gene lost 2 bases and the J gene lost 7 bases, with 5 bases spanning the gap. The CDR3 sequence: CASSYDSEKLFF. CDR3 DNA sequence: TGTGCCAGCAGTTACGACAGTGAAAAACTGTTTTTT.

The chain carries TRBV4-1 and TRBJ2-1; D is unresolved. Trimming shortened V by 5 bases and J by 3 bases, and 14 bases separated the two germline ends. CDR1 and CDR2 from the germline V gene are MGHRA and YSYEKL. The CDR3 is 15 amino acids. DNA for the CDR3: TGCGCCAGCAGCTACGAGTCCAGTTACTACAATGAGCAGTTCTTC. Translating gives CASSYESSYYNEQFF.

CDR3 sequence reads: CASMDGSPYNEQFF. As DNA, the CDR3 is TGCGCCAGCATGGACGGGTCCCCCTACAATGAGCAGTTCTTC. The V gene is TRBV5-1, the J gene TRBJ2-1; no clear D gene. The CDR3 spans 14 residues. With 6 bases removed from V and 2 bases from J, the gap between germline ends came to 12 bases. Germline CDR1 and CDR2: SGHRS and YFSETQ. The whole variable domain, remainder taken from reference TRBV5-1 and TRBJ2-1, is KAGVTQTPRYLIKTRGQQVTLSCSPISGHRSVSWYQQTPGQGLQFLFEYFSETQRNKGNFPGRFSGRQFSNSRSEMNVSTLELGDSALYLCASMDGSPYNEQFFGPGTRLTVL.

V usage is TRBV7-9 and J usage is TRBJ2-3; weak D call: TRBD1 (6 bases). This CDR3 has 14 residues. Germline values: CDR1 SEHNR, CDR2 FQNEAQ (reference sequence). V dropped 5 bases and J dropped 6 bases, with 15 bases sitting between them. CDR3 loop: CASSGGRDEDTQYF. The CDR3 nucleotides are TGTGCCAGCAGCGGGGGCAGGGACGAGGATACGCAGTATTTT.

The rearrangement uses TRBV29-1 and TRBJ1-4; D is ambiguous. V gave up 4 bases and J gave up 7 bases, with 16 bases separating them. The length of the CDR3 is 14 residues. Germline CDR1 is SQVTM and CDR2 is ANQGSEA. The CDR3 spells CSVALDELREKLFF. CDR3 bases: TGCAGCGTTGCCTTAGACGAATTACGTGAAAAACTGTTTTTT.

V is TRBV5-1 and J is TRBJ1-1; D is uncertain. The CDR3 is made up of 14 amino acids. Germline V gene lookup returns CDR1 SGHRS and CDR2 YFSETQ. V gave up 0 bases and J gave up 10 bases, with 16 bases separating them. The CDR3 spells CASSLDPGASVAFF. The CDR3 DNA is TGCGCCAGCAGCTTGGATCCGGGAGCCTCTGTAGCTTTCTTT.

The chain has TRBV20-1 and TRBJ2-4; 12 nucleotides line up with TRBD1. Germline assignment: CDR1 DFQATT and CDR2 SNEGSKA (reference sequence). V gave up 0 bases and J gave up 2 bases; unmatched junction bases: 5. CDR3 length: 17 amino acids. CDR3 sequence (DNA): TGCAGTGCTAGAGAGGGGACAGGGGGCGCGTCCAAAAACATTCAGTACTTC. It translates to CSAREGTGGASKNIQYF.

This clonotype was picked up one time. V and J are TRBV18 and TRBJ2-1; the D is unclear. CDR1 is KGHSH and CDR2 is LQKENI in the germline V gene. Trimming took off 6 bases at V and 1 base at J, with 13 bases between the two ends. The CDR3 loop spans 15 amino acids. In DNA, the CDR3 is TGTGCCAGCTCGTCCGTCGGGCTTTCCTACAATGAGCAGTTCTTC. Translation: CASSSVGLSYNEQFF.

The chain has TRBV5-1 and TRBJ2-7; TRBD1 matches at 9 bases. The germline V gene encodes CDR1 SGHRS and CDR2 YFSETQ. The CDR3 has 16 amino acids. J gave up 6 bases and V 5 bases, and 15 bases lay outside the gene matches. DNA of the CDR3: TGCGCCAGCAGGATTCAAACAGGGGGCGAAGTAAGCGAGCAGTACTTC. Protein product: CASRIQTGGEVSEQYF.